These T cell receptor beta chains were read from a single sample in a study of blood T cell repertoires in COVID-19. Assay used: immunoSEQ multiplex PCR; TCRdb lists only in-frame clones, some missing. Of about 270,000 clones listed, around 86% are singletons. Sample: peripheral blood. Every receptor here comes from a middle-aged man with active or convalescent COVID-19. Each CDR3 is given with its conserved first and last residue. D genes are given only for firm matches. Clone size is not always given. Where it is, it says once, few, many or a class for expanded clones.

DNA: TGTGCCACCAGTGATGCCGACAGGGCCCAGCCCCAGCATTTT
CDR3: CATSDADRAQPQHF
J: TRBJ1-5
size: .
V: TRBV24-1
D: TRBD1

DNA: TGTGCCATCAGCCGGGGACAGGGGAGAGAGAATGAGCAGTTCTTC
CDR3: CAISRGQGRENEQFF
J: TRBJ2-1
size: .
V: TRBV10-3
D: TRBD1

DNA: TGTGCCAGCAGCCAATTCCCCGGGACAGGGGATTCACCCCTCCACTTT
CDR3: CASSQFPGTGDSPLHF
J: TRBJ1-6
size: .
V: TRBV3-1/TRBV3-2
D: TRBD1

DNA: TGTGCCAGCTCCCCGGGACAGGGCGCCGACGAGCAGTACTTC
CDR3: CASSPGQGADEQYF
J: TRBJ2-7
size: .
V: TRBV18
D: TRBD1

DNA: TGTGCCACCAGTCGGGAAGGGAGGACAAATGAAAAACTGTTTTTT
CDR3: CATSREGRTNEKLFF
J: TRBJ1-4
size: many
V: TRBV24-1
D: .

DNA: TGTGCCAGCAGCAGCCGCGGGGGGGCGAGAAGCAATCAGCCCCAGCATTTT
CDR3: CASSSRGGARSNQPQHF
J: TRBJ1-5
size: .
V: TRBV5-6
D: .

DNA: TGCAGCGGGTGCCGGGGGTCGAGGACTGAAGCTTTCTTT
CDR3: CSGCRGSRTEAFF
J: TRBJ1-1
size: .
V: TRBV29-1
D: .

DNA: TGTGCCAGCAGCTCGGCGGGACGGGATCAGCCCCAGCATTTT
CDR3: CASSSAGRDQPQHF
J: TRBJ1-5
size: once
V: TRBV7-8
D: .

DNA: TGTGCCAGCACCGCGCTAGCGGGGGCATTCAATGAGCAGTTCTTC
CDR3: CASTALAGAFNEQFF
J: TRBJ2-1
size: once
V: TRBV6-5
D: TRBD2

DNA: TGTGCCAGTAGCCAGACAGGGTCTGACACAGATACGCAGTATTTT
CDR3: CASSQTGSDTDTQYF
J: TRBJ2-3
size: .
V: TRBV19
D: TRBD1

DNA: TGTGCCAGCAGCTCTCTCTCCGGGACAGGGTTACACGAGCAGTACTTC
CDR3: CASSSLSGTGLHEQYF
J: TRBJ2-7
size: once
V: TRBV7-9
D: TRBD1

DNA: TGTGCCAGCAGTGTCGAGGGACTGGGTCAGCCCCAGCATTTT
CDR3: CASSVEGLGQPQHF
J: TRBJ1-5
size: .
V: TRBV2
D: .

DNA: TGTGCCAGCAGTTTAAGCGGGGGCGGCAATCAGCCCCAGCATTTT
CDR3: CASSLSGGGNQPQHF
J: TRBJ1-5
size: once
V: TRBV27
D: .

DNA: TGTGCCAGCAGTGAAGAGGCGGGGGCCGGGCAGCCCCAGCATTTT
CDR3: CASSEEAGAGQPQHF
J: TRBJ1-5
size: .
V: TRBV6-1
D: .

DNA: TGTGCCACCAGCAGGGGAGAATCACCCCTCCACTTT
CDR3: CATSRGESPLHF
J: TRBJ1-6
size: once
V: TRBV15
D: .

DNA: TGTGCCAGCAGCGTCGACAGGGCAGAGCAGTACTTC
CDR3: CASSVDRAEQYF
J: TRBJ2-7
size: .
V: TRBV2
D: TRBD1